This TCR beta chain stems from a study of cytomegalovirus exposure and HLA in healthy donors. Overall study results and limits: In vitro testing confirmed a few CMV-associated chains as specific for CMV antigens. The tendency of first-cohort TCR clusters to co-occur in the roughly 130 validation repertoires emerged from a later analysis. As was reported, the classifier diagnosed cytomegalovirus status with high specificity and sensitivity.

Germline values: CDR1 SQVTM, CDR2 ANQGSEA. The CDR3 extends over 12 amino acids. V was trimmed by 6 bases and J by 6 bases, leaving 12 bases between them. A note on this clone: What it binds is unknown.

Clones were sequenced by immunoSEQ multiplex PCR, and TCRdb holds only the in-frame ones, with some missing. The sample lists about 280,000 clones, roughly 88% occurring once. This receptor was identified in a woman under 30 in good health and CMV-seronegative. The chain is built from TRBV29-1 and TRBJ2-4, with D maybe TRBD2 (7 bases). Sequenced: PBMCs. CDR3 sequence (DNA): TGCAGCGTGGAGGGGGGGGGAAACATTCAGTACTTC. Protein: CSVEGGGNIQYF.